What follows describes a single T cell receptor beta chain. As for treatment: randomized to nivolumab then ipilimumab (arm A) or the reverse (arm B). No patient had prior DNA-damaging chemotherapy. The entry originates in a study of sequential checkpoint blockade in melanoma. Study at large: Each arm's sequence ended with maintenance nivolumab.

The assay was immunoSEQ multiplex PCR, and TCRdb's table has in-frame clones only and misses some. Of around 13,000 clones in the sample, around 72% were seen once. The TCR sequence derives from a human donor with melanoma. Specimen: CD8+ T cells sorted from blood (inferred from file names), collected from a patient given nivolumab and ipilimumab in sequence.

The CDR3 sequence is CASSGSRGEQFF. In nucleotides, the CDR3 is TGTGCCAGCAGCGGCTCAAGGGGTGAGCAGTTCTTC. This chain connects TRBV9 to TRBJ2-1; tentatively, D is TRBD1 (5 bases). V was clipped by 3 bases and J by 9 bases, with 10 bases between them. CDR3 length: 12 amino acids. Germline V lookup: CDR1 SGDLS, CDR2 YYNGEE. The full variable domain, completed using reference TRBV9 and TRBJ2-1, is DSGVTQTPKHLITATGQRVTLRCSPRSGDLSVYWYQQSLDQGLQFLIQYYNGEERAKGNILERFSAQQFPDLHSELNLSSLELGDSALYFCASSGSRGEQFFGPGTRLTVL.